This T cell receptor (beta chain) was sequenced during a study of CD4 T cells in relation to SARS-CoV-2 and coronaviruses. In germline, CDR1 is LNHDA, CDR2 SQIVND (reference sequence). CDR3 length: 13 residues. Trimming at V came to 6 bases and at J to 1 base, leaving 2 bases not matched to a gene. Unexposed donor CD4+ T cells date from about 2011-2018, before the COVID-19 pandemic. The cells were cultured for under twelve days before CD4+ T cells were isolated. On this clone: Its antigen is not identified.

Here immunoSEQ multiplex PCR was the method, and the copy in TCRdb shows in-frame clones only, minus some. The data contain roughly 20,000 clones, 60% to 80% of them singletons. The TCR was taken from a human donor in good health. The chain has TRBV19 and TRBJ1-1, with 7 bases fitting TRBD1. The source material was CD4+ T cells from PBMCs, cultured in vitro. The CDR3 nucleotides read TGTGCCAGTAGCGGACAGGAGAACACTGAAGCTTTCTTT. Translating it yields CASSGQENTEAFF.